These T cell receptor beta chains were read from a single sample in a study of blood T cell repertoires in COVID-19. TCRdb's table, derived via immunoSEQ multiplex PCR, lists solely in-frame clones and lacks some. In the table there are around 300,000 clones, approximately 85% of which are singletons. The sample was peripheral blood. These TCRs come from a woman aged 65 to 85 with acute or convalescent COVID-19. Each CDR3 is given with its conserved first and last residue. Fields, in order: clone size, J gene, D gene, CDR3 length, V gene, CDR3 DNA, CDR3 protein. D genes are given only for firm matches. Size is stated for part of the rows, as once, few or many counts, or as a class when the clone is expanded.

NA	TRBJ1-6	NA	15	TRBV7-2	TGTGCCAGCAGCTTAGGAGGGTGGGTGCGGTCACCCCTCCACTTT	CASSLGGWVRSPLHF
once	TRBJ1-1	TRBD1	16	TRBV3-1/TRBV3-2	TGTGCCAGCAGCCAAGATCCCCGGACAGGGAATCGGGGAGCTTTCTTT	CASSQDPRTGNRGAFF
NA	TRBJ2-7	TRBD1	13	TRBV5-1	TGCGCCAGCAGCCAGACAGGGGAGTCCGAGCAGTACTTC	CASSQTGESEQYF
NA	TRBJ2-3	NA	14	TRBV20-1	TGCAGTGCTAGTAAAAGCGGGCGCACAGATACGCAGTATTTT	CSASKSGRTDTQYF
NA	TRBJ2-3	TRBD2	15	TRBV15	TGTGCCACCAGCTGGGAGCGGGGGGTGAGAGATACGCAGTATTTT	CATSWERGVRDTQYF
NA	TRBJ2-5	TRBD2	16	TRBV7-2	TGTGCCAGCAGCTTAGGGGCTAGCGGGGGCCAAGAGACCCAGTACTTC	CASSLGASGGQETQYF
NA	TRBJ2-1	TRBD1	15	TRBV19	TGTGCCAGTACCCCGGGACAGGTGGTCTACAATGAGCAGTTCTTC	CASTPGQVVYNEQFF
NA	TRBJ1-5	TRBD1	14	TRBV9	TGTGCCAGCAGCTCAGGACAGGGGAATCAGCCCCAGCATTTT	CASSSGQGNQPQHF
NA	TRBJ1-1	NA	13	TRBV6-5	TGTGCCAGCAACCACGGGAGAAATACTGAAGCTTTCTTT	CASNHGRNTEAFF
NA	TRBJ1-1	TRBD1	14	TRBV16	TGTGCCAGCAGCCCTCTAACAGGGGTCACTGAAGCTTTCTTT	CASSPLTGVTEAFF
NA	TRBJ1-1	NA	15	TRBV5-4	TGTGCCAGCAGAAAAGGGGGGGGGATGAACACTGAAGCTTTCTTT	CASRKGGGMNTEAFF
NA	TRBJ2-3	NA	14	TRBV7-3	TGTGCCAGCAGCCTCCGTCCGGGCACAGATACGCAGTATTTT	CASSLRPGTDTQYF
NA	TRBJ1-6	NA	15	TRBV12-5	TGTGCTAGTGGTTTGGAACCGGCAGCGAGTTCACCCCTCCACTTT	CASGLEPAASSPLHF
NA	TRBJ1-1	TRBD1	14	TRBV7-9	TGTGCCAGCAGGATGACAGGGGGGCACACTGAAGCTTTCTTT	CASRMTGGHTEAFF
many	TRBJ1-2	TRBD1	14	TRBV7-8	TGTGCCAGCAGCGACAGGGCCTTGAACTATGGCTACACCTTC	CASSDRALNYGYTF
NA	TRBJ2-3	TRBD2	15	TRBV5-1	TGCGCCAGCAGCACCGGACTAGCGGGGGGGAATAGGCAGTATTTT	CASSTGLAGGNRQYF
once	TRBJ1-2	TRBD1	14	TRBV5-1	TGCGCCAGCAGGGCGTTACAGGGGGCACATGGCTACACCTTC	CASRALQGAHGYTF
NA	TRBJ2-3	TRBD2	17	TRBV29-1	TGCAGCGTTATTGGTATAGCGGGGGGCCAGAGAACAGATACGCAGTATTTT	CSVIGIAGGQRTDTQYF
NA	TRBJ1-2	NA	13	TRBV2	TGTGCCAGCAGTGAACTTCGTAACTATGGCTACACCTTC	CASSELRNYGYTF
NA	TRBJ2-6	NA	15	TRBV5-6	TGTGCCAGCAGCTTCCCGAGCTCTGGGGCCAACGTCCTGACTTTC	CASSFPSSGANVLTF
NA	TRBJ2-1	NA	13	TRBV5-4	TGTGCCAGCACCCCAGAAAACTACAATGAGCAGTTCTTC	CASTPENYNEQFF
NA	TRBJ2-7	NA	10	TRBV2	TGTGCCAGCACAGTCCGCGAGCAGTACTTC	CASTVREQYF
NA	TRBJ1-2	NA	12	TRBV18	TGTGCCAGCTCAGAGCGGGGTGATGGCTACACCTTC	CASSERGDGYTF
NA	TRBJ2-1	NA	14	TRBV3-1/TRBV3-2	TGTGCCAGCAGCTCTGTTCGCTCCTACAATGAGCAGTTCTTC	CASSSVRSYNEQFF
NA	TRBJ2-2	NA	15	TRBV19	TGTGCCAGTAGTTTCCCCGGGACGAACACCGGGGAGCTGTTTTTT	CASSFPGTNTGELFF
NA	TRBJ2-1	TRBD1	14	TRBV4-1	TGCGCCAGCAGCCTAGGACAGGGTGGGAATGAGCAGTTCTTC	CASSLGQGGNEQFF
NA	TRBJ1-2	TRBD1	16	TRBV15	TGTGCCACCAGCAGACCGGGACAGGGTACCGCCTATGGCTACACCTTC	CATSRPGQGTAYGYTF
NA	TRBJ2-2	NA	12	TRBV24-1	TGTGCCACCAAGGGGGACACCGGGGAGCTGTTTTTT	CATKGDTGELFF
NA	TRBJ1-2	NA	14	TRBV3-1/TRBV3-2	TGTGCCAGCAGCCAATCCGGGACTTCAGAAGTGTACACCTTC	CASSQSGTSEVYTF
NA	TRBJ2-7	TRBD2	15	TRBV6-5	TGTGCCAGCAGAGATAGCGGGGGAAGCTCCTACGAGCAGTACTTC	CASRDSGGSSYEQYF
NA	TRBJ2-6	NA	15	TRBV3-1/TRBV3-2	TGTGCCAGCAGCCATCAACTCTCTGGGGCCAACGTCCTGACTTTC	CASSHQLSGANVLTF
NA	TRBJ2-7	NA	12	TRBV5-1	TGCGCCAGCGGCCAACAGTTTTACGAGCAGTACTTC	CASGQQFYEQYF
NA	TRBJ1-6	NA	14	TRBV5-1	TGCGCCAGCGCTAGTGGGTCCGCAAATTCACCCCTCCACTTT	CASASGSANSPLHF
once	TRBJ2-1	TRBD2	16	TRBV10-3	TGTGCCATCAGGGCCCGACGAAGCGGGGGGGTGTATGAGCAGTTCTTC	CAIRARRSGGVYEQFF
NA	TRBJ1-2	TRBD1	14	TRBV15	TGTGCCACCAGCACAAGACAGGGAAACTATGGCTACACCTTC	CATSTRQGNYGYTF
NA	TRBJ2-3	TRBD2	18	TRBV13	TGTGCCAGCAGCCACACGGCGGGGGGGCCCCTCTTCACAGATACGCAGTATTTT	CASSHTAGGPLFTDTQYF
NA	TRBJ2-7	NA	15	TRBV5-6	TGTGCCAGCAGCCGGGCAGGCCCGGGGGTTTACGAGCAGTACTTC	CASSRAGPGVYEQYF
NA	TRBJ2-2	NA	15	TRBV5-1	TGCGCCAGCAGCTTGGTCGCGGGGAACACCGGGGAGCTGTTTTTT	CASSLVAGNTGELFF
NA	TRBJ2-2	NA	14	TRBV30	TGTGCCTGGAGTCGGCAGGGGACGACCGGGGAGCTGTTTTTT	CAWSRQGTTGELFF
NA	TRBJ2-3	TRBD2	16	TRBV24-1	TGTGCCACCAGTGATCCCGGGACTAGCGGCACAGATACGCAGTATTTT	CATSDPGTSGTDTQYF
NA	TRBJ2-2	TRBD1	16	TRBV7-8	TGTGCCAGCAGCCCTCTTGGGACAGGGAACACCGGGGAGCTGTTTTTT	CASSPLGTGNTGELFF
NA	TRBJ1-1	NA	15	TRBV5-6	TGTGCCAGCAGCTTGTGGGGAGTGAGGAACACTGAAGCTTTCTTT	CASSLWGVRNTEAFF
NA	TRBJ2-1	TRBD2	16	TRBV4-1	TGCGCCAGCAGCCACCTAGCGGGGAGGACTATAAATGAGCAGTTCTTC	CASSHLAGRTINEQFF
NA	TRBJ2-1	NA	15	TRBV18	TGTGCCAGCTCCCCACTCATGGGGCCTCTCGATGAGCAGTTCTTC	CASSPLMGPLDEQFF
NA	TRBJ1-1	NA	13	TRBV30	TGTGCCTGGACGGAGTTAATGAACACTGAAGCTTTCTTT	CAWTELMNTEAFF
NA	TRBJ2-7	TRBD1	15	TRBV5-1	TGCGCCAGCAGCTTGGGAGGGACAGGGAGAAACGAGCAGTACTTC	CASSLGGTGRNEQYF
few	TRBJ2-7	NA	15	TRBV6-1	TGTGCCAGCAGTGAAGTCCAGTGGACTACCTACGAGCAGTACTTC	CASSEVQWTTYEQYF
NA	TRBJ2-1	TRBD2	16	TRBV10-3	TGTGCCATCAGTGAATCCCTAGCGGGGGCTATCAATGAGCAGTTCTTC	CAISESLAGAINEQFF
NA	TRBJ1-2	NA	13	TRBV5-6	TGTGCCAGCAACAGAGATACTAACTATGGCTACACCTTC	CASNRDTNYGYTF
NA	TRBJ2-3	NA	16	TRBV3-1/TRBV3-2	TGTGCCAGCAGCCCCAAGGGGGTCCTCAAAGCAGATACGCAGTATTTT	CASSPKGVLKADTQYF
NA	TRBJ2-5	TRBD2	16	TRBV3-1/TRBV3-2	TGTGCCAGCAGCCAACCTCTAGCGGTTAATCAAGAGACCCAGTACTTC	CASSQPLAVNQETQYF
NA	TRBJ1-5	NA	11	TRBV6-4	TGTGCCAGCAGACGCGTTCAGCCCCAGCATTTT	CASRRVQPQHF
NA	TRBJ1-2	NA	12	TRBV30	TGTGCCTGGAGTCGGAGAAACTATGGCTACACCTTC	CAWSRRNYGYTF
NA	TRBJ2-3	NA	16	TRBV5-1	TGCGCCAGCAGCCCTGGTGGTAGCGGAGGCACAGATACGCAGTATTTT	CASSPGGSGGTDTQYF
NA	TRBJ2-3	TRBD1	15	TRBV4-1	TGCGCCAGCAGCCAAGACGGACAGGGAACAGATACGCAGTATTTT	CASSQDGQGTDTQYF
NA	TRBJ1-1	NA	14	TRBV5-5	TGTGCCAGCAGCTGGGCAGCGGCTAACACTGAAGCTTTCTTT	CASSWAAANTEAFF
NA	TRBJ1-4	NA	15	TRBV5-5	TGTGCCAGCACCTTGGGGTCAGGGACTAATGAAAAACTGTTTTTT	CASTLGSGTNEKLFF
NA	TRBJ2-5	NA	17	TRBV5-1	TGCGCCAGCAGCTTGAAAAGCAGAGGGCACAGCCAAGAGACCCAGTACTTC	CASSLKSRGHSQETQYF